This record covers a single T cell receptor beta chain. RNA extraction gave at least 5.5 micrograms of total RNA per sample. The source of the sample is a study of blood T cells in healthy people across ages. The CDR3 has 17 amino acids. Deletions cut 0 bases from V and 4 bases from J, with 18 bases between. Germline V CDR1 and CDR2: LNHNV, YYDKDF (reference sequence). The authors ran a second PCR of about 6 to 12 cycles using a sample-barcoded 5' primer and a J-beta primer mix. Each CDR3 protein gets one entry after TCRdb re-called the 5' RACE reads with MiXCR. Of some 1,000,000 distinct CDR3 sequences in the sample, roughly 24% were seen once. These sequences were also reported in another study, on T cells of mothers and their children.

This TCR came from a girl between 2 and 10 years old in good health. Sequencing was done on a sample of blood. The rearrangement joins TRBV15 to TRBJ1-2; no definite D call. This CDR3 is CATSRDPRRPDTYGYTF. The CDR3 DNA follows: TGTGCCACCAGCAGAGATCCAAGGCGACCGGATACCTATGGCTACACCTTC.